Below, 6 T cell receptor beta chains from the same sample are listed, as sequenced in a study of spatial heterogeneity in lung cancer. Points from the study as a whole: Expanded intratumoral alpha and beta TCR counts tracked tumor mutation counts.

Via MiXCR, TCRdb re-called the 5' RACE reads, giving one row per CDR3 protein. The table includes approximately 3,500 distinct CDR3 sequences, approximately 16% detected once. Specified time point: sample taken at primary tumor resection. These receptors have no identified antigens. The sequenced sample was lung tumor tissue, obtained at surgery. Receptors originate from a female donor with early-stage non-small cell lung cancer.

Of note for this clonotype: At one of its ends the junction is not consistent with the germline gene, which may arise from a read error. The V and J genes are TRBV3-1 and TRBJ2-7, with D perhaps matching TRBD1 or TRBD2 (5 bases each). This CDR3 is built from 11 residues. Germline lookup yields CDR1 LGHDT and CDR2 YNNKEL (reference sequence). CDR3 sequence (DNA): TGTGTCAGCAGCCGGGACGGTCCGCAGTACTTC. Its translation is CVSSRDGPQYF.

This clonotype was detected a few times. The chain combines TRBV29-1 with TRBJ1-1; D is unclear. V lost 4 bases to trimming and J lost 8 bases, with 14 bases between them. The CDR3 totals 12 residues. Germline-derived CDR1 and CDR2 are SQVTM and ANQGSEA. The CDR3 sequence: CSVAVNSPEAFF. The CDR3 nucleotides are TGCAGCGTTGCCGTTAACAGCCCCGAAGCTTTCTTT.

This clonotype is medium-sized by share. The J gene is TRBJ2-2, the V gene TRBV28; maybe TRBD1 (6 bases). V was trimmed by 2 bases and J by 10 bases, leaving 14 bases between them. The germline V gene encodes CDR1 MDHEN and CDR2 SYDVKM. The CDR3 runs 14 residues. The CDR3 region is CASSLAGRGEELFF. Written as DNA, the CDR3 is TGTGCCAGCAGTTTAGCGGGCAGGGGTGAGGAGCTGTTTTTT.

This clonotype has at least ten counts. CDR3 amino acids: CASMAGNSYEQYF. The CDR3 coding sequence is TGCGCCAGCATGGCAGGGAATAGTTACGAGCAGTACTTC. The V call is TRBV5-1, the J call TRBJ2-7, with D maybe TRBD1 (5 bases). This CDR3 is 13 amino acids long. V was cut by 6 bases and J by 4 bases, with 14 bases left in between. Germline CDR1 SGHRS, CDR2 YFSETQ.

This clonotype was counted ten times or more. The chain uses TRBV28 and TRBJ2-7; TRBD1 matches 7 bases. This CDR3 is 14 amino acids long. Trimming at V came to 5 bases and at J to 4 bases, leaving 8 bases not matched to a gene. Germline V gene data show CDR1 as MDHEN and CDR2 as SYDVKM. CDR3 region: CASSPGQTRYEQYF. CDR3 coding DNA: TGTGCCAGCAGTCCGGGACAGACCAGATACGAGCAGTACTTC.

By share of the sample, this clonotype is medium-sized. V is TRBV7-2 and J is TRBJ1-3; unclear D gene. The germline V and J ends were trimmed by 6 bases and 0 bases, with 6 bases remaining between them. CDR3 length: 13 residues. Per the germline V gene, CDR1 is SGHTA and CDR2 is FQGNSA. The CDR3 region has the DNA TGTGCCAGCAGTCCCTTCTCTGGAAACACCATATATTTT. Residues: CASSPFSGNTIYF.